Listed below are T cell receptor beta chains from one sample, sequenced in a study of blood T cells in healthy people across ages. From the 5' RACE reads, TCRdb called clonotypes with MiXCR, one entry per CDR3 protein. The repertoire holds about 640,000 distinct CDR3 sequences, 58% seen once, with over 35% in the top ten. Sequences were obtained from blood. Every receptor here comes from a man in his fifties or sixties in good health. Both conserved end residues are part of each CDR3. A D gene is named only where the DNA matches it firmly. For some rows the clone size is stated as once, few or many, or as a class when expanded; others skip it.

TRBV29-1	15	NA	TRBJ2-7	NA	TGCAGCGTTGTTCAGGGGGGACCCAGAGTGGACGAGCAGTACTTC	CSVVQGGPRVDEQYF
TRBV20-1	15	few	TRBJ2-7	NA	TGCAGTGCTAGTAGTAGGGCTAGCGCCCGTTGGGAGCAGTACTTC	CSASSRASARWEQYF
TRBV6-2/TRBV6-3	14	few	TRBJ1-2	NA	TGTGCCAGCAGCCCATGGTCCTTGCGCTATGGCTACACCTTC	CASSPWSLRYGYTF
TRBV14	14	NA	TRBJ2-3	NA	TGTGCCAGCAGCTACGGGGTTACCACAGATACGCAGTATTTT	CASSYGVTTDTQYF
TRBV12-3/TRBV12-4	15	NA	TRBJ1-4	TRBD1	TGTGCCAGCATCTCAGGGGGCGCGACTAATGAAAAACTGTTTTTT	CASISGGATNEKLFF
TRBV28	13	few	TRBJ1-2	NA	TGTGCCAGCAGTTTCGGGGGGGCCTATGGCTACACCTTC	CASSFGGAYGYTF
TRBV29-1	15	NA	TRBJ2-3	TRBD1	TGCAGCGTTGAAGAGGGACAGGGTCCTGATAAGACGCAGTATTTT	CSVEEGQGPDKTQYF
TRBV7-9	16	many	TRBJ2-3	NA	TGTGCCAGCAGTCCGACCCTTGGGGGGGCCACAGATACGCAGTATTTT	CASSPTLGGATDTQYF
TRBV18	15	NA	TRBJ2-1	NA	TGTGCCAGCTCACCACGGTCGGGCGCCAGACGTGAGCAGTTCTTC	CASSPRSGARREQFF
TRBV4-2	17	NA	TRBJ2-5	TRBD2	TGTGCCAGCAGCCAAGGGACTAGCGGGGGACCCCAAGAGACCCAGTACTTC	CASSQGTSGGPQETQYF
TRBV29-1	13	NA	TRBJ2-2	NA	TGCAGCGTTGACGGGGCGGGCACCGGGGAGCTGTTTTTT	CSVDGAGTGELFF
TRBV20-1	12	once	TRBJ2-7	NA	TGCAGTGCGAGGGGGGCCTTGAGCGAGCAGTACTTC	CSARGALSEQYF
TRBV4-2	16	NA	TRBJ2-1	TRBD2	TGTGCCAGCAGGACGCTAGCGGGGATCACCTACAATGAGCAGTTCTTC	CASRTLAGITYNEQFF
TRBV20-1	13	NA	TRBJ1-4	TRBD1	TGCAGTGTCCCGGACAGGGTAAATGAAAAACTGTTTTTT	CSVPDRVNEKLFF
TRBV10-3	15	NA	TRBJ2-5	TRBD2	TGTGCCATCAGTGGGGGGGGACTAAACCAAGAGACCCAGTACTTC	CAISGGGLNQETQYF
TRBV29-1	14	NA	TRBJ2-3	NA	TGCAGCGTTGAAAAGGGATTTGACACAGATACGCAGTATTTT	CSVEKGFDTDTQYF
TRBV5-1	15	few	TRBJ2-1	TRBD2	TGCGCCAGCAGCTTGGCTACGGGGGGGAACAATGAGCAGTTCTTC	CASSLATGGNNEQFF
TRBV20-1	16	NA	TRBJ1-4	TRBD1	TGCAGTGCTCCGCGGGACAGGGGGACCCATAATGAAAAACTGTTTTTT	CSAPRDRGTHNEKLFF
TRBV4-1	16	few	TRBJ2-1	NA	TGCGCCAGCAGCCAAGACGCAGCGGACTCCTACAATGAGCAGTTCTTC	CASSQDAADSYNEQFF
TRBV18	11	NA	TRBJ2-3	NA	TGTGCCAGCTCCTCTTGGGATACGCAGTATTTT	CASSSWDTQYF
TRBV28	13	NA	TRBJ2-1	TRBD2	TGTGCCACCAGCGGGGGGGCTAGAAATGAGCAGTTCTTC	CATSGGARNEQFF
TRBV20-1	16	once	TRBJ1-2	TRBD1	TGCAGTGCTAGTGACAGGGGGCGCGGGAGGGAGTATGGCTACACCTTC	CSASDRGRGREYGYTF